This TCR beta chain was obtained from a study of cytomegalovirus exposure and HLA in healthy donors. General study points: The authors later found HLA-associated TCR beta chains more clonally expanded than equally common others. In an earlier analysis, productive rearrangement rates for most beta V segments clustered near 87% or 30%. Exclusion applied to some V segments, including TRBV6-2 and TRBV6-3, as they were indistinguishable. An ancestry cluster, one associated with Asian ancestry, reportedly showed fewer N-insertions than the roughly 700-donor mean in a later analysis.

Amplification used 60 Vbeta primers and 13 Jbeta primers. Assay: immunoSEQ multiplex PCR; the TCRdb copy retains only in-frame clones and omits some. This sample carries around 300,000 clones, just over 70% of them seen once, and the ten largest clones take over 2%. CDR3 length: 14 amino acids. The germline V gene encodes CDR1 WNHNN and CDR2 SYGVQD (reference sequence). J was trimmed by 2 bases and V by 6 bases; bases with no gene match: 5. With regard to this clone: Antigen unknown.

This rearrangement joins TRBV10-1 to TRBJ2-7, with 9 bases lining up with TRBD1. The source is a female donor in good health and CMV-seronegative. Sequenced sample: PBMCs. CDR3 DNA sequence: TGCGCCAGCAGCGACCGGGACAGGGCCTACGAGCAGTACTTC. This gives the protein CASSDRDRAYEQYF.